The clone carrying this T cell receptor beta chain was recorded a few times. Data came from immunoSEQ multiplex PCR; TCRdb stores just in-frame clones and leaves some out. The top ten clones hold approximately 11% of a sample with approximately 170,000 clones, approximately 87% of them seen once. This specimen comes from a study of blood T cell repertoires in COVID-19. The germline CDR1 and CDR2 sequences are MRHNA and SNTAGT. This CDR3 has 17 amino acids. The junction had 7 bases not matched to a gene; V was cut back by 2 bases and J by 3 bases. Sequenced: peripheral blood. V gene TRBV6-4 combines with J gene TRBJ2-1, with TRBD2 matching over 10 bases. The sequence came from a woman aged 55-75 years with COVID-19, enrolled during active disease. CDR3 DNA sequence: TGTGCCAGCAGTGACCGAGCGGGGGGGGGCCGCTACAATGAGCAGTTCTTC. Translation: CASSDRAGGGRYNEQFF.